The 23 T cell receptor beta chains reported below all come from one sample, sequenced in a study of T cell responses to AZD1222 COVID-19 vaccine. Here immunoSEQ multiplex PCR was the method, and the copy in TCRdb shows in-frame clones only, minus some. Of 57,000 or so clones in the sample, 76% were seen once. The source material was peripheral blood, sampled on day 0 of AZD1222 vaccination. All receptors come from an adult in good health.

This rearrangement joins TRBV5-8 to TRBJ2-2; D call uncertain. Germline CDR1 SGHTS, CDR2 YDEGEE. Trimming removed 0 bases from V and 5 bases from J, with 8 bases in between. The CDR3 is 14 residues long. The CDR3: CASSLGQNTGELFF. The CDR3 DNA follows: TGTGCCAGCAGCTTGGGGCAGAATACCGGGGAGCTGTTTTTT.

CDR3 DNA sequence: TGCGCCAGCAGCTCCCGACAGGGGGTCTCCTACGAGCAGTACTTC. Residues: CASSSRQGVSYEQYF. The V gene is TRBV4-1, the J gene TRBJ2-7; 9 bases match TRBD1. The V gene's germline CDR1 is MGHRA and CDR2 YSYEKL. The CDR3 spans 15 residues. J lost 0 bases, V lost 5 bases, and 5 bases had no gene match.

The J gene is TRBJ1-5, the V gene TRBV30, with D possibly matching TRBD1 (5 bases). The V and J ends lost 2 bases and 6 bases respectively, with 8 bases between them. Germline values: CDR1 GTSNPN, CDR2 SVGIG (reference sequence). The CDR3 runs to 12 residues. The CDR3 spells CAWSSQGQPQHF. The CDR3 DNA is TGTGCCTGGAGTTCTCAGGGTCAGCCCCAGCATTTT.

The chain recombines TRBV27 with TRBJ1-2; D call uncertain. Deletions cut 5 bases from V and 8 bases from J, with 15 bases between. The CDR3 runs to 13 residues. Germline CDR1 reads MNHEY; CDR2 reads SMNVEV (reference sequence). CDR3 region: CASSLRYRGGYTF. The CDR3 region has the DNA TGTGCCAGCAGTCTCCGATATCGGGGAGGCTACACCTTC.

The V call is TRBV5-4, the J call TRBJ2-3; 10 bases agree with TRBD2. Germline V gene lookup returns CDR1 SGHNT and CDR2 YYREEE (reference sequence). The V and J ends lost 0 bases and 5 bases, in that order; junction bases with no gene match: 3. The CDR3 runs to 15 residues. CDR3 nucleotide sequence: TGTGCCAGCAGCTTGGTGCTAGCGGGGGTAGATACGCAGTATTTT. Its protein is CASSLVLAGVDTQYF.

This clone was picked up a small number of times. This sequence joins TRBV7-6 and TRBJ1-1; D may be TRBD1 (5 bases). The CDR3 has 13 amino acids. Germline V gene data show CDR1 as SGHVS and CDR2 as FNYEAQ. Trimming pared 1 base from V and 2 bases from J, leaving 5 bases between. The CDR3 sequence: CASSLGDNTEAFF. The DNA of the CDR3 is TGTGCCAGCAGCTTAGGGGACAACACTGAAGCTTTCTTT.

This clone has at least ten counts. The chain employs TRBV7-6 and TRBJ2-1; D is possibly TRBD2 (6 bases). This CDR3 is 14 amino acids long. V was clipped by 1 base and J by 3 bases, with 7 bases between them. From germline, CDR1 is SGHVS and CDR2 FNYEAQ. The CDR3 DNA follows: TGTGCCAGCAGCTTAGGGGAGGACTACAATGAGCAGTTCTTC. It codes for CASSLGEDYNEQFF.

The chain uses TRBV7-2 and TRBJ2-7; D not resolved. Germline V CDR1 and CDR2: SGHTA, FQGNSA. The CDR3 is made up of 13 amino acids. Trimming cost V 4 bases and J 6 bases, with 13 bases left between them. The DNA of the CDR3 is TGTGCCAGCAGCTCAGTGGTGCCGCTCGAGCAGTACTTC. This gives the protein CASSSVVPLEQYF.

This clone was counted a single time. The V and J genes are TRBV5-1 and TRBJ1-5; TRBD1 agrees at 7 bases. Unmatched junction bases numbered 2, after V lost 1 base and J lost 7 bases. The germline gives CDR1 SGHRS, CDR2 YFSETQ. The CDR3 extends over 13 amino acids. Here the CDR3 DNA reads TGCGCCAGCAGCTTGAACAGGGGACAGCCCCAGCATTTT. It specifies CASSLNRGQPQHF. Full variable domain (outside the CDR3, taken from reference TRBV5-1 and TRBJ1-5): KAGVTQTPRYLIKTRGQQVTLSCSPISGHRSVSWYQQTPGQGLQFLFEYFSETQRNKGNFPGRFSGRQFSNSRSEMNVSTLELGDSALYLCASSLNRGQPQHFGDGTRLSIL.

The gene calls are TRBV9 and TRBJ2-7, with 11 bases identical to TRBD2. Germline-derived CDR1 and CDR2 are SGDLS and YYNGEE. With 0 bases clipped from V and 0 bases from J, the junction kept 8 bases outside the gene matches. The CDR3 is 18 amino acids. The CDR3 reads CASSVAPGLAEPSYEQYF. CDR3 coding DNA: TGTGCCAGCAGCGTAGCCCCGGGACTAGCGGAACCCTCCTACGAGCAGTACTTC.

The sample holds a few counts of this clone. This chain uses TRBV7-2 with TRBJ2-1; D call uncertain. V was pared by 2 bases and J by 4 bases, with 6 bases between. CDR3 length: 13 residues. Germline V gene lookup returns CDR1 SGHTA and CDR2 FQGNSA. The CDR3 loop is CASSLTSYNEQFF. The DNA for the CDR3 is TGTGCCAGCAGCTTAACTTCTTACAATGAGCAGTTCTTC.

The DNA of the CDR3 is TGCGCCAGCAGCTTGACTCGGTACACTGAAGCTTTCTTT. The encoded protein is CASSLTRYTEAFF. V and J are TRBV5-1 and TRBJ1-1; no clear D. The CDR3 has 13 amino acids. V lost 1 base and J 3 bases, leaving 7 bases between the germline ends. Germline V gene lookup returns CDR1 SGHRS and CDR2 YFSETQ.

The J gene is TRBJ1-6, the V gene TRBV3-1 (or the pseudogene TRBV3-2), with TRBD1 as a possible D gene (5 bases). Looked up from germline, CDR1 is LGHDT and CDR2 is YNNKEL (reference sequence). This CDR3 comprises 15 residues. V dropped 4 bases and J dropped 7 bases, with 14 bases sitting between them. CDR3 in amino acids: CASSPGTELNSPLHF. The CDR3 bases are TGTGCCAGCAGCCCAGGGACGGAGCTAAATTCACCCCTCCACTTT.

DNA for the CDR3: TGTGCCAGCAGTGGGCAGACAGGGCGCAATGAGCAGTTCTTC. Translating gives CASSGQTGRNEQFF. The V and J genes are TRBV2 and TRBJ2-1; 7 bases are shared with TRBD1. V lost 4 bases and J lost 6; bases outside the gene matches: 6. Germline V gene data show CDR1 as SNHLY and CDR2 as FYNNEI. This CDR3 is 14 amino acids long.

The CDR3 protein is CASSRHGTVLRETQYF. The CDR3 coding sequence is TGTGCCAGCAGCCGACACGGGACAGTTCTCCGGGAGACCCAGTACTTC. The V gene is TRBV7-9, the J gene TRBJ2-5; 7 positions agree with TRBD1. CDR3 length: 16 residues. Unmatched junction bases numbered 14, after V lost 5 bases and J lost 5 bases. Per the germline V gene, CDR1 is SEHNR and CDR2 is FQNEAQ (reference sequence).

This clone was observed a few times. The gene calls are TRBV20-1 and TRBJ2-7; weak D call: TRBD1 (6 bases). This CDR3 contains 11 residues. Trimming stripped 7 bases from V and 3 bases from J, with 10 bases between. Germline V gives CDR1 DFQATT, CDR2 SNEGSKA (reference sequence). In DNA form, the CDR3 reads TGCAGTGTCCCGGACAGCTACGAGCAGTACTTC. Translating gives CSVPDSYEQYF.

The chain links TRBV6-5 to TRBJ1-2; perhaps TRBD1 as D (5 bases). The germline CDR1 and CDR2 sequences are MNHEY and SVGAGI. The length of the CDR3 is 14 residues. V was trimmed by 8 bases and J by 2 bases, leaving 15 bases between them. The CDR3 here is CASFGVGPNYGYTF. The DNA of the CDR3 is TGTGCCAGCTTTGGGGTGGGGCCCAACTATGGCTACACCTTC.

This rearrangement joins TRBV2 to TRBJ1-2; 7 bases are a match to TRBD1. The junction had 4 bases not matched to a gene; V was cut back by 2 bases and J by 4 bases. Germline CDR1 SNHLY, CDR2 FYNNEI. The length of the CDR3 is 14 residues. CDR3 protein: CASSEIRTGYGYTF. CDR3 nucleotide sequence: TGTGCCAGCAGTGAAATCCGGACAGGCTATGGCTACACCTTC.

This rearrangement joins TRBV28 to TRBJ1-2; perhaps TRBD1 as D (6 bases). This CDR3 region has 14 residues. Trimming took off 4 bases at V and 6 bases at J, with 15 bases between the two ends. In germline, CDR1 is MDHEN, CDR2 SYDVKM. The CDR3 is CASSSRLQGDGYTF. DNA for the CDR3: TGTGCCAGCAGTTCGAGATTACAGGGCGATGGCTACACCTTC.

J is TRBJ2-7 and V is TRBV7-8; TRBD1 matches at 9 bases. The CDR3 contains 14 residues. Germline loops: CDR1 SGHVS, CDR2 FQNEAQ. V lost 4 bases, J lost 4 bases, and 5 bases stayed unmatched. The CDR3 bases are TGTGCCAGCAGCTCAGACGGGACAGGGTACGAGCAGTACTTC. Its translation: CASSSDGTGYEQYF.

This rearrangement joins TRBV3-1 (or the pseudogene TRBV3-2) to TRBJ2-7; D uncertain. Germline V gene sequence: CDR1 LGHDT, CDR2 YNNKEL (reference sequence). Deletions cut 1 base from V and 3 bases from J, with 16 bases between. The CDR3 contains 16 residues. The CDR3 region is CASSQGPWRRIYEQYF. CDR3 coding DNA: TGTGCCAGCAGCCAAGGCCCTTGGCGGCGGATCTACGAGCAGTACTTC.

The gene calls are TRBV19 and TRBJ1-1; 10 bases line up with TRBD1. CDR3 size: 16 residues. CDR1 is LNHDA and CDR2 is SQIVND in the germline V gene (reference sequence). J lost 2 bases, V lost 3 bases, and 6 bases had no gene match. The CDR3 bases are TGTGCCAGTAGTATCCGACAGGGGGCAGTAAACACTGAAGCTTTCTTT. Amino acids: CASSIRQGAVNTEAFF.

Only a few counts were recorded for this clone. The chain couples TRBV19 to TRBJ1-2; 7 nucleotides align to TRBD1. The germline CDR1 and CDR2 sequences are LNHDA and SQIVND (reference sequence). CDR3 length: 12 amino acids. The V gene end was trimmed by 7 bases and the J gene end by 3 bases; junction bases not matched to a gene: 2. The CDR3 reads CASTDRYYGYTF. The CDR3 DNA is TGTGCCAGTACGGACAGGTACTATGGCTACACCTTC.